The T cell receptor (beta chain) under discussion was sequenced for a study of CD4 T cells in relation to SARS-CoV-2 and coronaviruses. On the study more broadly: The restricting HLA molecule for shared crossreactive spike epitopes was mapped.

Deep TCR-beta sequencing used DNA from uncultured naive and memory CD4+ T cells. TCRdb's copy holds only in-frame clones and misses some; the assay was immunoSEQ multiplex PCR. The sample lists about 59,000 clones, roughly 90% occurring once. Study observations and caveats: Pre-pandemic and post-infection samples never came from the same donor.

The unexposed donors gave CD4+ T cells in about 2011-2019, prior to COVID-19. Germline values: CDR1 SGHDT, CDR2 YYEEEE. Trimming cost V 2 bases and J 5 bases, with 11 bases left between them. The length of the CDR3 is 14 residues. A word on this clone: What it binds is not known.

The specimen sequenced was memory CD4+ T cells from PBMCs. V usage is TRBV5-6 and J usage is TRBJ1-5; weak D call: TRBD1 (5 bases). The source is a human donor in good health. The CDR3 loop reads CASSLTGFDQPQHF. As DNA, the CDR3 is TGTGCCAGCAGCTTAACAGGCTTTGATCAGCCCCAGCATTTT.